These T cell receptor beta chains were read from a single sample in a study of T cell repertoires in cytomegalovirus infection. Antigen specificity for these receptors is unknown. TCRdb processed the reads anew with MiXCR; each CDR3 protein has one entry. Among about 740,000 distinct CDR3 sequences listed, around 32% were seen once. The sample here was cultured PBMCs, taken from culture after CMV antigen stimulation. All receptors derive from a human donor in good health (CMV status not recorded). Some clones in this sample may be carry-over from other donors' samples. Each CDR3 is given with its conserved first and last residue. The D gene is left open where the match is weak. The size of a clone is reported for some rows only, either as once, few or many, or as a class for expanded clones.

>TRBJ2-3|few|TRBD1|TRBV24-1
TGTGCCACCAGTGACCCGGGACAGGATGCAGATACGCAGTATTTT
CATSDPGQDADTQYF
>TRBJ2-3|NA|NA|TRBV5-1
TGCGCCAGCAGCTCCCCCCTAGCGACTAGCACAGATACGCAGTATTTT
CASSSPLATSTDTQYF
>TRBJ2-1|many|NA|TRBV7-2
TGTGCCAGCAGCTCGACCATGAGGAATGAGCAGTTCTTC
CASSSTMRNEQFF
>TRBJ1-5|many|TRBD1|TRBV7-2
TGTGCCAGCAGCTTAGACTTAGGACAGGGGATCGATCAGCCCCAGCATTTT
CASSLDLGQGIDQPQHF
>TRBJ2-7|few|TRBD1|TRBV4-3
TGCGCCAGCAGCCAAGAAGGGGGCAGAGCCGAGCAGTACTTC
CASSQEGGRAEQYF
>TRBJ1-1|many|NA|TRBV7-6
TGTGCCAGCAGCTCCTACCGGGGTTCGGGCACTGAAGCTTTCTTT
CASSSYRGSGTEAFF
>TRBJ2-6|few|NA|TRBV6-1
TGTGCCAGCGGGTCGGTCTCTGGGGCCAACGTCCTGACTTTC
CASGSVSGANVLTF
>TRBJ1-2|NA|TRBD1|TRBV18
TGTGCCAGCTCACTCCGGGACAGGGGCCAATATGGCTACACCTTC
CASSLRDRGQYGYTF
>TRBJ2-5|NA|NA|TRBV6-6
TGTGCCAGCAGTGGACACGTCGGAGAGACCCAGTACTTC
CASSGHVGETQYF
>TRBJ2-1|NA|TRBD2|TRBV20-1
TGCAGTGCTAGATTTCGGGGGGGGGCTTACAATGAGCAGTTCTTC
CSARFRGGAYNEQFF
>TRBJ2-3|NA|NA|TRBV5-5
TGTGCCAGCAGCTCGACCCCGACGGCAGATACGCAGTATTTT
CASSSTPTADTQYF
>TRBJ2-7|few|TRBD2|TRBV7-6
TGTGCCAGCAGCTTCTCCCCGGGACTAGCGGACTACGAGCAGTACTTC
CASSFSPGLADYEQYF
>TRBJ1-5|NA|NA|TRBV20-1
TGCAGTGCTAGAACTGACAGGTCCAATCAGCCCCAGCATTTT
CSARTDRSNQPQHF
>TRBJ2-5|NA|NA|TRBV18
TGTGCCAGCTCACCCCCCGCAGGGAAGACGGAGACCCAGTACTTC
CASSPPAGKTETQYF
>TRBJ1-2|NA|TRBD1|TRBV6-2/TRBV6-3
TGTGCCAGCAGTTTGTCATGGGGACAGGGACGTGGCTACACCTTC
CASSLSWGQGRGYTF
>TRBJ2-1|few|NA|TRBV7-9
TGTGCCAGCAGCTCCAGTTTCAGAGTGAAGGTCGTGCGGAATGAGCAGTTCTTC
CASSSSFRVKVVRNEQFF
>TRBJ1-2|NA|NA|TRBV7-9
TGTGCCAGCAGCTTAGATGCGGCAGGGGATTTGGGCTACACCTTC
CASSLDAAGDLGYTF
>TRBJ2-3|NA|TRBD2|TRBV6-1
TGTGCCAGCAGTATACTAGCGGGAGGGCCAGGTACGCAGTATTTT
CASSILAGGPGTQYF
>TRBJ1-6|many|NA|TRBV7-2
TGTGCCAGCAGCTTATTGACAGAATATTCACCCCTCCACTTT
CASSLLTEYSPLHF
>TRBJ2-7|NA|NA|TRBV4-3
TGCGCCAGCAGCCAAGATCTAACAGCCCAACCCTACGAGCAGTACTTC
CASSQDLTAQPYEQYF
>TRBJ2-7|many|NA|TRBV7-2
TGTGCCAGCAGCTTAGTCGGTAGCGACACCTCCTACGAGCAGTACTTC
CASSLVGSDTSYEQYF
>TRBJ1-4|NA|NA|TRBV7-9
TGTGCCGGGACAACGGGGCGCAATGAAAAACTGTTTTTT
CAGTTGRNEKLFF
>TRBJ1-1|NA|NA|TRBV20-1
TGCAGTGCCCTCGCAGGCGGGGGCACTGAAGCTTTCTTT
CSALAGGGTEAFF
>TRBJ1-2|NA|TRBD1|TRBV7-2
TGTGCCAGCAGCACTCGGGACAGGTTCGGCTACACCTTC
CASSTRDRFGYTF
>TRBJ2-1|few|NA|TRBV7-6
TGTGCCAGCAGCTGGACAGTAGGTGAGCAGTTCTTC
CASSWTVGEQFF
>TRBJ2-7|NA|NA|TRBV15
TGTGCCACCAGCAGAGATACGGTAGGCGAGCAGTACTTC
CATSRDTVGEQYF
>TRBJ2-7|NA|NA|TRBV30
TGTGCCTGGAGTGTCGGTGGGAGCTCCTACGAGCAGTACTTC
CAWSVGGSSYEQYF
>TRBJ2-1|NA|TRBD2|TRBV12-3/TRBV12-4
TGTGCCAGCAGCCGACTAGCGGGGCGTAATGAGCAGTTCTTC
CASSRLAGRNEQFF
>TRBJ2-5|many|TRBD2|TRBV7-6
TGTGCCAGCAGCCCCGCGGCGGGCGGGGGAAAAGAGACCCAGTACTTC
CASSPAAGGGKETQYF
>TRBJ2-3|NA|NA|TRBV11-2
TGTGCCAGCAGCTTAGATTTTGGCACAGATACGCAGTATTTT
CASSLDFGTDTQYF
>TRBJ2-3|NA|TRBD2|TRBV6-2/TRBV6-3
TGTGCCACCCACGCGGCGGGGGGCACAGATACGCAGTATTTT
CATHAAGGTDTQYF
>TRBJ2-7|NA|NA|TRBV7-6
TGTGCCAGCAGCACACCTGGGACGGGCGAGCAGTACTTC
CASSTPGTGEQYF
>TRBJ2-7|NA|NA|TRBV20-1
TGCAGTGCTAGAGTCGGGAGTGGGTACGAGCAGTACTTC
CSARVGSGYEQYF
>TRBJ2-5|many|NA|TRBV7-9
TGTGCCAGCAGCTTAGAGACCCAGTACTTC
CASSLETQYF
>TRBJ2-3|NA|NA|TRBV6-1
TGTGCCAGCAGCTCCTCGGGGGTTGAAGGAGATACGCAGTATTTT
CASSSSGVEGDTQYF
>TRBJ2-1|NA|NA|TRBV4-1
TGCGCCAGCAGCCAAGGGGTGGGGGGCGCGATTAGAGGCTACAATGAGCAGTTCTTC
CASSQGVGGAIRGYNEQFF
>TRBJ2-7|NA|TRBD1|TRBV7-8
TGTGCCAGCAGCTTCTCGATTGGGACAGGGGAAGGGTACGAGCAGTACTTC
CASSFSIGTGEGYEQYF
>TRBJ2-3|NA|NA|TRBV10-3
TGTGCCTCCGGAGGCGGGCCCGACCCCACAGATACGCAGTATTTT
CASGGGPDPTDTQYF
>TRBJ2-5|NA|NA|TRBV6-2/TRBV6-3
TGTGCCAGCACCGGCAGGGTGGAGGAGACCCAGTACTTC
CASTGRVEETQYF
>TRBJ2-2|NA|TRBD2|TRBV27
TGTGCCAGCCTCCGGGGGGGCGCCGGGGAGCTGTTTTTT
CASLRGGAGELFF
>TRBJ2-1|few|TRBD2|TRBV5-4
TGTGCCAGCAGCTTGGATGGACTAGCTATCTACAATGAGCAGTTCTTC
CASSLDGLAIYNEQFF
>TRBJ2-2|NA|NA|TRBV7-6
TGTGCCAGCAGCTTCGCAGGAAACACCGGGGAGCTGTTTTTT
CASSFAGNTGELFF
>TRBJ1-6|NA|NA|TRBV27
TGTGCCAGCAGTTTGGACAATCGGGTGAGGTCACCCCTCCACTTT
CASSLDNRVRSPLHF
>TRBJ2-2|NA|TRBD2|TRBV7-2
TGTGCCAGCAGCAAACTAGGTAGCGGGAGCCCCGGGGAGCTGTTTTTT
CASSKLGSGSPGELFF
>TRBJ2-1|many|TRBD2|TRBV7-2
TGTGCCAGCAGCTTGACCGGGGGAGCGGGGGGGACGAAGCAGTTCTTC
CASSLTGGAGGTKQFF